A selection of T cell receptor beta chains follows, all from one sample in a study of blood T cell repertoires in COVID-19. Libraries were prepared by immunoSEQ multiplex PCR; TCRdb keeps only in-frame clonotypes and omits some of them. The profile covers around 150,000 clones, with 88% appearing a single time and about 2.5% taken by the ten largest. Sequencing was carried out using peripheral blood. The receptors here all came from a human donor with COVID-19, enrolled during active disease. The donor label of this sample is uncertain. The CDR3 runs from the conserved cysteine through the conserved F or W. A D gene is named only where the DNA matches it firmly. Only some rows state a clone size, as once, few, many or a class for expanded clones.

clone_size: once
j_call: TRBJ2-7
v_call: TRBV10-1
d_call: TRBD2
cdr3_aa: CASSESGTSAHQYF
cdr3_nt: TGCGCCAGCAGTGAGTCTGGGACTAGCGCTCATCAGTACTTC

clone_size: NA
j_call: TRBJ1-2
v_call: TRBV5-6
d_call: TRBD1
cdr3_aa: CASSPPRTGLTNYGYTF
cdr3_nt: TGTGCCAGCAGCCCGCCAAGGACAGGGCTTACTAACTATGGCTACACCTTC

clone_size: once
j_call: TRBJ2-3
v_call: TRBV7-3
d_call: TRBD2
cdr3_aa: CASSSGLAGASTDTQYF
cdr3_nt: TGTGCCAGCAGCTCGGGACTAGCGGGGGCTAGCACAGATACGCAGTATTTT

clone_size: NA
j_call: TRBJ1-2
v_call: TRBV10-3
d_call: NA
cdr3_aa: CASQGAGDGYTF
cdr3_nt: TGTGCCTCGCAAGGGGCAGGTGATGGCTACACCTTC

clone_size: once
j_call: TRBJ2-2
v_call: TRBV25-1
d_call: NA
cdr3_aa: CASSERLGELFF
cdr3_nt: TGTGCCAGCAGTGAACGTCTTGGGGAGCTGTTTTTT

clone_size: NA
j_call: TRBJ2-1
v_call: TRBV21-1
d_call: NA
cdr3_aa: CASSKAGLGEQFF
cdr3_nt: TGTGCCAGCAGCAAGGCGGGTCTTGGTGAGCAGTTCTTC

clone_size: NA
j_call: TRBJ1-2
v_call: TRBV3-1/TRBV3-2
d_call: NA
cdr3_aa: CASGRGNYGYTF
cdr3_nt: TGTGCCAGCGGCAGGGGCAACTATGGCTACACCTTC

clone_size: NA
j_call: TRBJ1-2
v_call: TRBV29-1
d_call: NA
cdr3_aa: CSVEDLPAGLSYGYTF
cdr3_nt: TGCAGCGTTGAAGATCTTCCGGCAGGGTTATCGTATGGCTACACCTTC

clone_size: NA
j_call: TRBJ1-2
v_call: TRBV14
d_call: TRBD1
cdr3_aa: CASSPDRFYGYTF
cdr3_nt: TGTGCCAGCAGCCCGGACAGGTTTTATGGCTACACCTTC

clone_size: NA
j_call: TRBJ1-1
v_call: TRBV6-5
d_call: NA
cdr3_aa: CASRTTANTEAFF
cdr3_nt: TGTGCCAGCAGGACAACAGCGAACACTGAAGCTTTCTTT

clone_size: NA
j_call: TRBJ2-1
v_call: TRBV24-1
d_call: NA
cdr3_aa: CATSRQGDNEQFF
cdr3_nt: TGTGCCACCAGCCGGCAGGGTGATAATGAGCAGTTCTTC

clone_size: NA
j_call: TRBJ2-7
v_call: TRBV6-5
d_call: TRBD1
cdr3_aa: CASTRDSYEQYF
cdr3_nt: TGTGCCAGCACTCGGGACAGTTACGAGCAGTACTTC

clone_size: NA
j_call: TRBJ1-2
v_call: TRBV20-1
d_call: TRBD1
cdr3_aa: CSANDRADYGYTF
cdr3_nt: TGCAGTGCTAATGACAGGGCAGACTATGGCTACACCTTC

clone_size: NA
j_call: TRBJ2-4
v_call: TRBV11-2
d_call: TRBD2
cdr3_aa: CASSLGLAGGLAKNIQYF
cdr3_nt: TGTGCCAGCAGCTTAGGGCTAGCGGGAGGATTAGCCAAAAACATTCAGTACTTC

clone_size: once
j_call: TRBJ2-1
v_call: TRBV6-2/TRBV6-3
d_call: TRBD1
cdr3_aa: CASSSGTGALGEQFF
cdr3_nt: TGTGCCAGCAGTTCCGGGACAGGGGCTTTGGGGGAGCAGTTCTTC

clone_size: NA
j_call: TRBJ2-7
v_call: TRBV6-5
d_call: TRBD2
cdr3_aa: CASSLGLAELLYEQYF
cdr3_nt: TGTGCCAGCAGTTTAGGACTAGCGGAATTGTTATACGAGCAGTACTTC

clone_size: NA
j_call: TRBJ2-6
v_call: TRBV7-3
d_call: NA
cdr3_aa: CASSLSVSGANVLTF
cdr3_nt: TGTGCCAGCAGCTTATCCGTTTCTGGGGCCAACGTCCTGACTTTC

clone_size: NA
j_call: TRBJ2-7
v_call: TRBV11-2
d_call: NA
cdr3_aa: CASSFDPGNNYEQYF
cdr3_nt: TGTGCCAGCAGCTTTGACCCAGGGAACAACTACGAGCAGTACTTC

clone_size: NA
j_call: TRBJ2-3
v_call: TRBV6-6
d_call: NA
cdr3_aa: CASSYSPRGGGMRQYF
cdr3_nt: TGTGCCAGCAGTTACTCACCCAGGGGCGGGGGAATGAGGCAGTATTTT

clone_size: once
j_call: TRBJ1-1
v_call: TRBV18
d_call: NA
cdr3_aa: CASSRDTLNTEAFF
cdr3_nt: TGTGCCAGCTCTCGGGACACCTTAAACACTGAAGCTTTCTTT

clone_size: once
j_call: TRBJ1-4
v_call: TRBV6-6
d_call: TRBD1
cdr3_aa: CASSPTGAGSSNEKLFF
cdr3_nt: TGTGCCAGCAGTCCGACAGGGGCGGGCTCATCTAATGAAAAACTGTTTTTT

clone_size: NA
j_call: TRBJ2-7
v_call: TRBV7-3
d_call: TRBD1
cdr3_aa: CASSPGQSSSYEQYF
cdr3_nt: TGTGCCAGCAGCCCGGGACAGTCGAGCTCCTACGAGCAGTACTTC

clone_size: few
j_call: TRBJ2-7
v_call: TRBV4-2
d_call: NA
cdr3_aa: CASSQDRDLSSYEQYF
cdr3_nt: TGTGCCAGCAGCCAAGATCGGGACTTGAGCTCCTACGAGCAGTACTTC

clone_size: few
j_call: TRBJ2-3
v_call: TRBV6-6
d_call: NA
cdr3_aa: CASLPQGFSPDTQYF
cdr3_nt: TGTGCCAGCCTCCCCCAGGGCTTTAGCCCAGATACGCAGTATTTT

clone_size: NA
j_call: TRBJ2-7
v_call: TRBV18
d_call: TRBD2
cdr3_aa: CASSPAAGALYEQYF
cdr3_nt: TGTGCCAGCTCACCGGCAGCGGGAGCCCTATACGAGCAGTACTTC

clone_size: NA
j_call: TRBJ2-7
v_call: TRBV5-4
d_call: TRBD2
cdr3_aa: CASREGLAGNEQYF
cdr3_nt: TGTGCCAGCAGAGAGGGACTAGCGGGGAATGAGCAGTACTTC

clone_size: NA
j_call: TRBJ1-4
v_call: TRBV5-4
d_call: TRBD1
cdr3_aa: CASSTDRGTGDEKLFF
cdr3_nt: TGTGCCAGCAGCACGGACCGCGGGACAGGTGATGAAAAACTGTTTTTT

clone_size: NA
j_call: TRBJ1-4
v_call: TRBV19
d_call: TRBD1
cdr3_aa: CASNTGTEGEKLFF
cdr3_nt: TGTGCCAGTAATACCGGGACAGAGGGTGAAAAACTGTTTTTT

clone_size: NA
j_call: TRBJ1-1
v_call: TRBV12-2
d_call: NA
cdr3_aa: CASRLIPDRVNTEAFF
cdr3_nt: TGTGCAAGTCGCTTGATCCCAGACAGGGTGAACACTGAAGCTTTCTTT

clone_size: NA
j_call: TRBJ1-3
v_call: TRBV18
d_call: NA
cdr3_aa: CASSRQERASGNTIYF
cdr3_nt: TGTGCCAGCTCCCGACAGGAGAGGGCGAGCGGAAACACCATATATTTT

clone_size: NA
j_call: TRBJ1-1
v_call: TRBV19
d_call: NA
cdr3_aa: CASSIGSGDTEAFF
cdr3_nt: TGTGCCAGTAGTATAGGATCCGGGGACACTGAAGCTTTCTTT

clone_size: NA
j_call: TRBJ1-4
v_call: TRBV7-9
d_call: TRBD1
cdr3_aa: CASSGPPGGGYSEKLFF
cdr3_nt: TGTGCCAGCAGCGGGCCCCCAGGGGGCGGATATTCTGAAAAACTGTTTTTT

clone_size: NA
j_call: TRBJ1-1
v_call: TRBV5-1
d_call: NA
cdr3_aa: CASSLRVDTEAFF
cdr3_nt: TGCGCCAGCAGCCTCCGAGTGGACACTGAAGCTTTCTTT

clone_size: NA
j_call: TRBJ2-1
v_call: TRBV9
d_call: NA
cdr3_aa: CASSARSGTQFEQFF
cdr3_nt: TGTGCCAGCAGTGCCCGCTCCGGGACTCAATTTGAGCAGTTCTTC

clone_size: NA
j_call: TRBJ2-1
v_call: TRBV11-3
d_call: TRBD2
cdr3_aa: CASSSDGLAGREQFF
cdr3_nt: TGTGCCAGCAGCTCGGACGGACTAGCGGGGCGTGAGCAGTTCTTC

clone_size: once
j_call: TRBJ1-1
v_call: TRBV29-1
d_call: NA
cdr3_aa: CSVEGFMGANTEAFF
cdr3_nt: TGCAGCGTTGAGGGGTTTATGGGGGCAAACACTGAAGCTTTCTTT

clone_size: NA
j_call: TRBJ2-5
v_call: TRBV20-1
d_call: TRBD2
cdr3_aa: CSASQTSGVPETQYF
cdr3_nt: TGCAGTGCTAGTCAGACTAGCGGGGTCCCAGAGACCCAGTACTTC

clone_size: NA
j_call: TRBJ1-4
v_call: TRBV6-5
d_call: NA
cdr3_aa: CASREPLPTNEKLFF
cdr3_nt: TGTGCCAGCAGAGAGCCGCTACCAACTAATGAAAAACTGTTTTTT

clone_size: NA
j_call: TRBJ2-5
v_call: TRBV7-3
d_call: TRBD2
cdr3_aa: CASSLSGGAQETQYF
cdr3_nt: TGTGCCAGCAGCCTTAGCGGGGGGGCCCAAGAGACCCAGTACTTC

clone_size: NA
j_call: TRBJ2-2
v_call: TRBV12-3/TRBV12-4
d_call: NA
cdr3_aa: CASSQNTGQELFF
cdr3_nt: TGTGCCAGCAGTCAGAACACAGGGCAGGAGCTGTTTTTT

clone_size: NA
j_call: TRBJ2-2
v_call: TRBV18
d_call: NA
cdr3_aa: CASSRGPSTGELFF
cdr3_nt: TGTGCCAGCTCCAGGGGCCCGAGTACCGGGGAGCTGTTTTTT

clone_size: NA
j_call: TRBJ1-2
v_call: TRBV12-3/TRBV12-4
d_call: NA
cdr3_aa: CASTTGLKGYTF
cdr3_nt: TGTGCCAGCACTACGGGACTTAAAGGCTACACCTTC

clone_size: NA
j_call: TRBJ2-5
v_call: TRBV3-1/TRBV3-2
d_call: NA
cdr3_aa: CASSQKQYRGGRETQYF
cdr3_nt: TGTGCCAGCAGCCAAAAACAATACAGGGGGGGACGGGAGACCCAGTACTTC

clone_size: NA
j_call: TRBJ2-3
v_call: TRBV19
d_call: TRBD2
cdr3_aa: CASSFPGGALGDTQYF
cdr3_nt: TGTGCCAGTAGTTTTCCCGGGGGGGCGTTGGGAGATACGCAGTATTTT

clone_size: NA
j_call: TRBJ2-3
v_call: TRBV4-1
d_call: TRBD1
cdr3_aa: CASRRTGGMTDTQYF
cdr3_nt: TGCGCCAGCAGACGGACAGGGGGCATGACAGATACGCAGTATTTT

clone_size: many
j_call: TRBJ1-1
v_call: TRBV6-6
d_call: TRBD1
cdr3_aa: CASSYSQGREAFF
cdr3_nt: TGTGCCAGCAGTTATTCACAGGGGCGTGAAGCTTTCTTT

clone_size: NA
j_call: TRBJ1-2
v_call: TRBV7-2
d_call: NA
cdr3_aa: CASSSGGNHYGYTF
cdr3_nt: TGTGCCAGCAGCTCGGGGGGTAACCACTATGGCTACACCTTC

clone_size: NA
j_call: TRBJ2-7
v_call: TRBV9
d_call: NA
cdr3_aa: CASSVGTEYEQYF
cdr3_nt: TGTGCCAGCAGCGTAGGGACAGAGTACGAGCAGTACTTC

clone_size: NA
j_call: TRBJ2-7
v_call: TRBV28
d_call: TRBD1
cdr3_aa: CASSLFGQGYEQYF
cdr3_nt: TGTGCCAGCAGTTTATTCGGACAGGGCTACGAGCAGTACTTC

clone_size: once
j_call: TRBJ1-1
v_call: TRBV3-1/TRBV3-2
d_call: TRBD1
cdr3_aa: CASSQPQGSNTEAFF
cdr3_nt: TGTGCCAGCAGCCAACCACAGGGGTCCAACACTGAAGCTTTCTTT

clone_size: NA
j_call: TRBJ1-5
v_call: TRBV4-1
d_call: TRBD1
cdr3_aa: CASSHEGTADQPQHF
cdr3_nt: TGCGCCAGCAGCCATGAAGGGACAGCGGATCAGCCCCAGCATTTT

clone_size: NA
j_call: TRBJ2-7
v_call: TRBV10-3
d_call: NA
cdr3_aa: CAISDIPARTQEQYF
cdr3_nt: TGTGCCATCAGTGACATCCCAGCACGGACTCAAGAGCAGTACTTC

clone_size: NA
j_call: TRBJ1-1
v_call: TRBV5-1
d_call: TRBD1
cdr3_aa: CASSSRQGNTEAFF
cdr3_nt: TGCGCCAGCAGCTCCCGACAGGGGAATACTGAAGCTTTCTTT

clone_size: NA
j_call: TRBJ2-3
v_call: TRBV30
d_call: NA
cdr3_aa: CAWSVISTDTQYF
cdr3_nt: TGTGCCTGGAGTGTTATTAGCACAGATACGCAGTATTTT